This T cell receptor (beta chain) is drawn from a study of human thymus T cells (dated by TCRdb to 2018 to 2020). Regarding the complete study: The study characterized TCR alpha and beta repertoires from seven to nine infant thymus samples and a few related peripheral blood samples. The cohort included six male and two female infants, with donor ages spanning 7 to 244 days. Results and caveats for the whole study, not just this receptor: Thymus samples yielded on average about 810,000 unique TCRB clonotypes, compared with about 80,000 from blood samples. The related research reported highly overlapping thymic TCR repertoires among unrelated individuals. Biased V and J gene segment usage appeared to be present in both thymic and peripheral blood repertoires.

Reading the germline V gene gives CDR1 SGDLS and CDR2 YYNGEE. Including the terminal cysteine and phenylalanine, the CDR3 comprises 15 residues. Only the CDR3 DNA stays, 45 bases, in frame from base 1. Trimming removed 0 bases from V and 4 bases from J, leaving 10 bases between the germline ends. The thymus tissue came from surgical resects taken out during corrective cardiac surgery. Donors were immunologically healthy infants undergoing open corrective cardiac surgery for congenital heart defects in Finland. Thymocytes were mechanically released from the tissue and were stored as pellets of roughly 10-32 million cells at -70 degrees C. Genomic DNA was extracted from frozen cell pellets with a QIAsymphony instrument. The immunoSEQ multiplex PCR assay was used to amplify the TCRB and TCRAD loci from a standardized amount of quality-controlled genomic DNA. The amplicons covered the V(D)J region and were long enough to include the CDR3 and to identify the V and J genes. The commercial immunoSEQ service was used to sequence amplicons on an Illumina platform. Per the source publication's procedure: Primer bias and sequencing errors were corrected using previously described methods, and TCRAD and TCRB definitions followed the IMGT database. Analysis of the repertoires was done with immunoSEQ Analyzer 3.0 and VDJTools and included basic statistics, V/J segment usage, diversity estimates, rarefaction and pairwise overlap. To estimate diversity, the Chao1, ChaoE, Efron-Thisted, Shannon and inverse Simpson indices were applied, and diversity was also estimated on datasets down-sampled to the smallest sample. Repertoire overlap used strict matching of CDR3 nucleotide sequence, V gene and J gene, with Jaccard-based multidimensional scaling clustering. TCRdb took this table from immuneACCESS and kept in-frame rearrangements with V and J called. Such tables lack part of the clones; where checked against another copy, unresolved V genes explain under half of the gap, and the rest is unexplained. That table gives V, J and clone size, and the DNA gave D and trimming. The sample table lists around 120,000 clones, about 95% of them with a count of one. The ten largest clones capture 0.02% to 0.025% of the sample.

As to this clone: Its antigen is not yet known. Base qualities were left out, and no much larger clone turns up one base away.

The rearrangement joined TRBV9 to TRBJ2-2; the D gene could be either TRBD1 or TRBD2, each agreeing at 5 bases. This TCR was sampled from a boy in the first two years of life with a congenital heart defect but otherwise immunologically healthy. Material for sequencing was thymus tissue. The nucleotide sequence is TGTGCCAGCAGCGTAGCGGGGCTTCGCACCGGGGAGCTGTTTTTT. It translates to CASSVAGLRTGELFF.